This T cell receptor (beta chain) came from a study of cytomegalovirus exposure and HLA in healthy donors. Donors in the study were healthy people who gave bone marrow. Primers: 60 Vbeta forward and 13 Jbeta reverse. The data were produced by immunoSEQ multiplex PCR, yet TCRdb's version contains in-frame clones alone and is incomplete. Here the sample spans 200,000 to 250,000 clones, 60% to 80% being singletons. Sequencing was performed on PBMCs. This TCR was sampled from a man between 18 and 35 years old in good health and CMV-seronegative.

The CDR3 loop reads CASSSGGLYNEQFF. CDR3 nucleotides: TGTGCCAGCAGCAGCGGGGGTCTTTACAATGAGCAGTTCTTC. The V gene is TRBV9, the J gene TRBJ2-1; 8 bases fit TRBD2. This CDR3 is built from 14 residues. V was clipped by 4 bases and J by 4 bases; unmatched bases: 4. In germline, CDR1 is SGDLS, CDR2 YYNGEE.